This TCR beta chain was recovered during a study of blood T cells in healthy people across ages. This clonotype was found many times. This CDR3 is 13 amino acids long. Germline V gives CDR1 SGHRS, CDR2 YFSETQ. Trimming shortened V by 4 bases and J by 8 bases, and 15 bases separated the two germline ends. A sample-barcoded 5' primer and a J-beta primer mix were used in a second PCR of about 7 to 12 cycles. No fewer than 3 million CDR3-containing paired-end reads came from each sample. Each CDR3 protein gets one entry after TCRdb re-called the 5' RACE reads with MiXCR. The sample lists 650,000 to 700,000 distinct CDR3 sequences; 32% were seen once.

Sequenced: blood. The chain has TRBV5-1 and TRBJ1-2, with D possibly TRBD1 on 5 matching bases. The clonotype comes from a woman of 80 years or more in good health. The CDR3 region is CASSLERGTGYTF. The CDR3 DNA follows: TGCGCCAGCAGCCTGGAGCGGGGGACGGGCTACACCTTC.